This TCR beta chain was recorded in a study of response to subunit inactivated influenza vaccine. Regarding the study as a whole: That few new T cells are recruited by each seasonal influenza vaccination was the authors' suggestion.

CDR1 LGHDT and CDR2 YNNKEL come from the germline V gene (reference sequence). Trimming left V 8 bases short and J 5 bases short, with 20 bases between. The CDR3 length is 15 residues. TCRdb re-analysed the RT-PCR reads in MiXCR, keeping a single row per CDR3 protein. Among hundreds of thousands of distinct CDR3 sequences, approximately 16% were seen once, and the ten largest hold around 3%. In regard to this clonotype: Its target is unknown.

The gene calls are TRBV3-1 and TRBJ2-3; D may correspond to TRBD1 or TRBD2 (5 bases each). The material was CD4+ T cells sorted from PBMCs, obtained about 24 months after vaccination. The clonotype was recovered from a man aged 45 to 70 who received an inactivated influenza vaccine. As DNA, the CDR3 is TGTGCCAGCGCCCGGGACCCAGCATTTGTAGATACGCAGTATTTT. Protein product: CASARDPAFVDTQYF.